The 23 T cell receptor beta chains below were found in one sample sequenced in a study of T-cell reconstitution after alpha-beta-depleted transplantation in children (dated by TCRdb to 2015 to 2016). The sample's treatment or condition, from its label and the paper: allogeneic hematopoietic cell transplantation with graft depleted of TCRalphabeta T cells and CD19 B cells. Library construction relied on PCR. The sequencer listed for this sample is Illumina HiSeq 2500. To normalize quantification of the TCRbeta repertoire, the TCR libraries were built with molecular barcoding that relied on unique molecular identifiers. TCRdb passed the public sequencing reads through fastp at Q25 and MiXCR, retaining productive beta sequences. Rows matching on CDR3 protein sequence are summarized as one entry with the most common DNA and genes. Counted in this sample were about 200,000 distinct CDR3 sequences; approximately 7% of them appeared once. Just over 5.5% of the sample rests with the top ten.

The specimen comprised PBMCs, sampled before TCRalphabeta/CD19-depleted stem cell transplant. These receptors were obtained from a boy younger than 10 with acute lymphoblastic leukemia, due to receive a stem cell transplant.

This clonotype has a count of ten or more. Mismatch with germline at one junction end may stem from a read error. The chain couples TRBV7-9 to TRBJ1-1, with D perhaps TRBD1 (5 bases). Germline CDR1 SEHNR, CDR2 FQNEAQ (reference sequence). This CDR3 region has 12 residues. CDR3 amino acids: CASSRGTVEVFF. CDR3 DNA: TGTGCCAGCAGTCGAGGGACGGTAGAAGTTTTCTTT.

This clonotype was counted only a few times. The chain uses TRBV7-3 and TRBJ2-1; a possible D gene is TRBD2 (6 bases). Per germline, CDR1 SGHTA and CDR2 FQGTGA. The CDR3 contains 14 residues. Deletions cut 3 bases from V and 12 bases from J, with 18 bases between. The CDR3 loop is CASSLGGANSRQFF. CDR3 DNA: TGTGCCAGCAGCTTGGGCGGGGCAAACTCTCGGCAGTTCTTC.

This clonotype was seen repeatedly, ten times or more. The chain combines TRBV28 with TRBJ1-1; D perhaps matches TRBD1 (5 bases). Trimming left V 6 bases short and J 9 bases short, with 14 bases between. The germline gives CDR1 MDHEN, CDR2 SYDVKM. The CDR3 consists of 12 residues. CDR3 protein: CASRSGSTKAFF. Written as DNA, the CDR3 is TGTGCCAGCAGGTCAGGGTCGACAAAAGCTTTCTTT.

This clonotype was counted between two and nine times. The chain links TRBV19 to TRBJ1-1; D unresolved. Trimming cost V 7 bases and J 0 bases, with 12 bases left between them. This CDR3 is 14 amino acids long. Germline V gives CDR1 LNHDA, CDR2 SQIVND (reference sequence). The CDR3 protein is CASTLGAVNTEAFF. In nucleotides, the CDR3 is TGTGCCAGTACTCTGGGAGCAGTGAACACTGAAGCTTTCTTT.

This clonotype was observed many times. The chain recombines TRBV29-1 with TRBJ1-2; D perhaps matches TRBD1 (5 bases). Trimming cost V 6 bases and J 2 bases, with 16 bases left between them. The length of the CDR3 is 14 residues. Germline CDR1 reads SQVTM; CDR2 reads ANQGSEA. The CDR3 is CSVLSGTLNYGYTF. The DNA of the CDR3 is TGCAGCGTACTGTCCGGGACTCTCAACTATGGCTACACCTTC.

This clonotype was observed a handful of times. The V call is TRBV14, the J call TRBJ2-7; TRBD2 might be the D (5 bases). This CDR3 contains 15 residues. V was trimmed by 4 bases and J by 2 bases, leaving 15 bases between them. Germline values: CDR1 SGHDN, CDR2 FVKESK. The CDR3 region has the DNA TGTGCCAGCAGCCCACTCACCTCCGGGGCCTACGAGCAGTACTTC. Amino acid sequence: CASSPLTSGAYEQYF.

This clonotype was found a few times. The chain recombines TRBV27 with TRBJ2-7; 7 bases match TRBD2. Germline V lookup: CDR1 MNHEY, CDR2 SMNVEV (reference sequence). V dropped 4 bases and J dropped 3; count of bases not matched to a gene: 9. There are 15 residues in the CDR3. Here the CDR3 reads CASSSTGDYNYEQYF. CDR3 nucleotides: TGTGCCAGCAGTTCAACCGGGGACTATAACTACGAGCAGTACTTC.

Only a few counts were recorded for this clonotype. The chain carries TRBV5-1 and TRBJ1-5; unclear D gene. This CDR3 comprises 13 residues. The germline V and J ends were trimmed by 0 bases and 9 bases, with 10 bases remaining between them. From germline, CDR1 is SGHRS and CDR2 YFSETQ. CDR3 sequence reads: CASSLDSVGPQHF. Written as DNA, the CDR3 is TGCGCCAGCAGCTTGGACTCCGTCGGGCCCCAGCATTTT.

This clonotype has more than one count but fewer than ten. The rearrangement joins TRBV6-1 to TRBJ1-4, with D unresolved. CDR1 and CDR2 (germline): MNHNS, SASEGT. The CDR3 runs to 12 residues. The V gene lost 5 bases and the J gene lost 7 bases, with 8 bases spanning the gap. In DNA form, the CDR3 reads TGTGCCAGCAGTTGGGCTGGTGAAAAACTGTTTTTT. Translated, it gives CASSWAGEKLFF.

This clonotype showed up many times. The chain combines TRBV29-1 with TRBJ1-1; D ambiguous. CDR1 SQVTM and CDR2 ANQGSEA come from the germline V gene. This CDR3 has 13 residues. The V gene lost 5 bases and the J gene lost 0 bases, with 10 bases spanning the gap. As DNA, the CDR3 is TGCAGCGTTTCCGGGAGAGTGAACACTGAAGCTTTCTTT. It yields the protein CSVSGRVNTEAFF.

This clonotype was seen repeatedly, ten times or more. V gene TRBV5-6 combines with J gene TRBJ1-6, with TRBD1 as a possible D gene (6 bases). This CDR3 spans 16 amino acids. The V end was cut by 3 bases, the J end by 7 bases, with 17 bases between. Germline-derived CDR1 and CDR2 are SGHDT and YYEEEE. The CDR3, as DNA: TGTGCCAGCAGCTCCACTCCCCAGGGGTGGAATTCACCCCTCCACTTT. This sequence encodes CASSSTPQGWNSPLHF.

This clonotype was observed a few times. The V and J genes are TRBV7-2 and TRBJ2-1; tentative D call: TRBD2 (7 bases). V gave up 2 bases and J gave up 7 bases, with 15 bases separating them. CDR3 length equals 15 residues. Germline V gene sequence: CDR1 SGHTA, CDR2 FQGNSA. The CDR3 sequence is CASSLWGGGVNEQFF. The CDR3 region has the DNA TGTGCCAGCAGCTTATGGGGGGGGGGCGTAAATGAGCAGTTCTTC.

This clonotype was recorded at least ten times. CDR3 loop: CASSSGTGLFEQYF. The CDR3 bases are TGTGCCAGCAGCTCCGGAACAGGGCTCTTCGAGCAGTACTTC. This chain connects TRBV7-2 to TRBJ2-7; TRBD1 might be the D (6 bases). Deletions cut 4 bases from V and 6 bases from J, with 16 bases between. Germline V gene lookup returns CDR1 SGHTA and CDR2 FQGNSA. The CDR3 spans 14 residues. The whole variable domain, remainder taken from reference TRBV7-2 and TRBJ2-7, is GAGVSQSPSNKVTEKGKDVELRCDPISGHTALYWYRQSLGQGLEFLIYFQGNSAPDKSGLPSDRFSAERTGGSVSTLTIQRTQQEDSAVYLCASSSGTGLFEQYFGPGTRLTVT.

The sample holds many counts of this clonotype. The rearrangement uses TRBV12-3 or TRBV12-4 and TRBJ1-1; TRBD1 might be the D (5 bases). The CDR3 has 12 residues. Trimming took 6 bases from V and 11 from J, leaving 16 bases between them. The DNA for the CDR3 is TGTGCCAGCAGGCGCGAGGGGATAAGTGCTTTCTTT. Its translation: CASRREGISAFF.

There are many counts of this clonotype. The gene calls are TRBV7-2 and TRBJ1-5; D may be TRBD1 (6 bases). Germline V gene data show CDR1 as SGHTA and CDR2 as FQGNSA. The V end lost 5 bases, the J end lost 4 bases, and 12 bases lay between the germline ends. CDR3 size: 14 residues. CDR3 in amino acids: CASSLRGGNQPQHF. DNA for the CDR3: TGTGCCAGCAGCCTAAGGGGGGGTAATCAGCCCCAGCATTTT.

The chain combines TRBV20-1 with TRBJ2-7; D not certain. The CDR3 sequence is 13 residues long. The germline gives CDR1 DFQATT, CDR2 SNEGSKA (reference sequence). CDR3 coding DNA: TGCGCCGCGCTGGGGTCTTCGACCTACGAGCAGTACTTC. Translated, it gives CAALGSSTYEQYF.

The sample holds many counts of this clonotype. The rearrangement uses TRBV5-1 and TRBJ2-7, with 9 bases identical to TRBD1. The length of the CDR3 is 14 residues. Trimming at V came to 5 bases and at J to 2 bases, leaving 5 bases not matched to a gene. CDR1 SGHRS and CDR2 YFSETQ come from the germline V gene. The CDR3 protein is CASSQRTGAYEQYF. The CDR3 DNA reads as TGCGCCAGCAGTCAGAGGACAGGGGCCTACGAGCAGTACTTC.

In this sample, this clonotype turned up many times. This chain joins TRBV5-1 and TRBJ2-5; 8 positions match TRBD1. Germline V gives CDR1 SGHRS, CDR2 YFSETQ. V trimming: 5 bases; J trimming: 1 base; junction bases outside the gene matches: 4. The CDR3 contains 14 residues. The CDR3 region has the DNA TGCGCCAGCAGGCGGGACAGGCCCCAAGAGACCCAGTACTTC. Translated, it gives CASRRDRPQETQYF.

In its sample, this clonotype was seen a few times. This chain connects TRBV7-2 to TRBJ2-1; D is unresolved. Between the trimmed V and J ends, which lost 7 bases and 8 bases, there was a span of 9 bases. Germline CDR1 SGHTA, CDR2 FQGNSA. This CDR3 is 11 amino acids long. The CDR3 protein is CASTQSHEQFF. The CDR3 coding sequence is TGTGCCAGCACCCAAAGCCATGAGCAGTTCTTC.

The rearrangement links TRBV5-1 to TRBJ1-2; D not certain. Germline values: CDR1 SGHRS, CDR2 YFSETQ. CDR3 length: 15 amino acids. V lost 4 bases and J lost 4, with 17 bases in between. The DNA of the CDR3 is TGCGCCAGCAGCCAATCGGACGGAACCTCCTATGGCTACACCTTC. Amino acid sequence: CASSQSDGTSYGYTF.

In its sample, this clonotype was seen many times. V usage is TRBV24-1 and J usage is TRBJ2-1, with TRBD2 identical over 8 bases. V was pared by 1 base and J by 4 bases, with 2 bases of the junction left unmatched. The CDR3 runs to 15 residues. The germline CDR1 and CDR2 sequences are KGHDR and SFDVKD. Written as DNA, the CDR3 is TGTGCCACCAGTGATTTCCGGGGGGGATACAATGAGCAGTTCTTC. Translating gives CATSDFRGGYNEQFF.

This clonotype was detected many times. The chain recombines TRBV7-2 with TRBJ2-3, with unresolved D. Germline V lookup: CDR1 SGHTA, CDR2 FQGNSA. V dropped 3 bases and J dropped 2 bases, with 9 bases sitting between them. The CDR3 totals 14 residues. CDR3 sequence: CASSFRTLTDTQYF. The CDR3 bases are TGTGCCAGCAGCTTTAGGACCCTCACAGATACGCAGTATTTT.

Only a few counts were recorded for this clonotype. CDR3 coding DNA: TGTGCCAGCAGTTCCACCCATGGGGGGACCAGGGGTTTTAACTATGGCTACACCTTC. It is translated as CASSSTHGGTRGFNYGYTF. The gene calls are TRBV6-5 and TRBJ1-2; D is possibly TRBD1 (6 bases). Germline-derived CDR1 and CDR2 are MNHEY and SVGAGI. The CDR3 has 19 amino acids. Trimming shortened V by 4 bases and J by 1 base, and 25 bases separated the two germline ends.